Below are 17 T cell receptor beta chains sequenced from a single sample in a study of cytomegalovirus exposure and HLA in healthy donors. The PCR used 60 Vbeta and 13 Jbeta primers. Sequencing was performed with immunoSEQ multiplex PCR; in TCRdb, only in-frame clones are kept and a portion is missing. This table holds approximately 190,000 clones, around 82% found once. The source material was PBMCs. The receptors shown here come from a woman aged 30 to 39 in good health and CMV-seropositive.

To note about this clone: The same CDR3 also results from other DNA sequences found in this sample. The chain employs TRBV4-1 and TRBJ1-1, with D possibly matching TRBD1 (6 bases). Trimming left V 0 bases short and J 0 bases short, with 8 bases between. This CDR3 has 15 amino acids. CDR1 and CDR2 (germline): MGHRA, YSYEKL. CDR3 in DNA: TGCGCCAGCAGCCAAGAACCAGGGGTGAACACTGAAGCTTTCTTT. It translates to CASSQEPGVNTEAFF.

The chain carries TRBV2 and TRBJ2-3; 7 positions agree with TRBD2. V lost 0 bases and J lost 4; bases outside the gene matches: 13. The CDR3 length is 18 residues. Per the germline V gene, CDR1 is SNHLY and CDR2 is FYNNEI. CDR3 coding DNA: TGTGCCAGCAGTGAAGCTACGGGAGGCTTTGGATCCCCAGATACGCAGTATTTT. This encodes CASSEATGGFGSPDTQYF.

The chain recombines TRBV5-6 with TRBJ1-4; weak D call: TRBD1 (5 bases). With 7 bases removed from V and 4 bases from J, the gap between germline ends came to 14 bases. The CDR3 has 14 residues. From germline, CDR1 is SGHDT and CDR2 YYEEEE. The CDR3 sequence: CASERGRDNEKLFF. The CDR3 nucleotides are TGTGCCAGCGAGCGGGGCAGAGATAATGAAAAACTGTTTTTT.

The chain couples TRBV5-1 to TRBJ1-1; D not resolved. Between the trimmed V and J ends, which lost 4 bases and 2 bases, there was a span of 12 bases. The CDR3 loop spans 14 amino acids. Germline CDR1 reads SGHRS; CDR2 reads YFSETQ. The CDR3 DNA sequence: TGCGCCAGCAGCCCCCGGTCGGTCAACACTGAAGCTTTCTTT. Its translation is CASSPRSVNTEAFF. The full variable domain, rest sourced from reference TRBV5-1 and TRBJ1-1, is KAGVTQTPRYLIKTRGQQVTLSCSPISGHRSVSWYQQTPGQGLQFLFEYFSETQRNKGNFPGRFSGRQFSNSRSEMNVSTLELGDSALYLCASSPRSVNTEAFFGQGTRLTVV.

The V gene is TRBV9, the J gene TRBJ1-4; D is ambiguous. Deletions cut 0 bases from V and 7 bases from J, with 22 bases between. Germline V gene sequence: CDR1 SGDLS, CDR2 YYNGEE. CDR3 length: 18 amino acids. The CDR3 here is CASSVGSPTRRSGEKLFF. CDR3 coding DNA: TGTGCCAGCAGCGTAGGTAGTCCGACTAGGAGGTCAGGTGAAAAACTGTTTTTT. Based on the CDR3 plus reference TRBV9 and TRBJ1-4, the full variable domain is DSGVTQTPKHLITATGQRVTLRCSPRSGDLSVYWYQQSLDQGLQFLIQYYNGEERAKGNILERFSAQQFPDLHSELNLSSLELGDSALYFCASSVGSPTRRSGEKLFFGSGTQLSVL.

This clone was seen only a few times. The chain uses TRBV29-1 and TRBJ2-1; D is perhaps TRBD1 (6 bases). Trimming took 7 bases from V and 4 from J, leaving 8 bases between them. CDR1 and CDR2 from the germline V gene are SQVTM and ANQGSEA. The CDR3 totals 11 residues. The CDR3 sequence is CSGGLYNEQFF. DNA of the CDR3: TGCAGCGGGGGGCTTTACAATGAGCAGTTCTTC.

This clone appeared a single time. V usage is TRBV11-3 and J usage is TRBJ2-3; 10 bases match TRBD1. Looked up from germline, CDR1 is SGHNT and CDR2 is YENEEA. Trimming cost V 3 bases and J 0 bases; bases outside gene matches: 3. The length of the CDR3 is 16 residues. The CDR3: CASSLGQGTSTDTQYF. The CDR3 DNA sequence: TGTGCCAGCAGCTTGGGACAGGGGACTAGCACAGATACGCAGTATTTT.

DNA of the CDR3: TGTGCCAGTAGTACAGGACACAGAACCTACAATGAGCAGTTCTTC. Amino acids: CASSTGHRTYNEQFF. J is TRBJ2-1 and V is TRBV19; the D gene is possibly TRBD1 (5 bases). The CDR3 totals 15 residues. The V gene's germline CDR1 is LNHDA and CDR2 SQIVND (reference sequence). The germline V and J ends were trimmed by 4 bases and 2 bases, with 12 bases remaining between them. Full variable domain (remainder filled in from reference TRBV19 and TRBJ2-1): DGGITQSPKYLFRKEGQNVTLSCEQNLNHDAMYWYRQDPGQGLRLIYYSQIVNDFQKGDIAEGYSVSREKKESFPLTVTSAQKNPTAFYLCASSTGHRTYNEQFFGPGTRLTVL.

This chain uses TRBV4-2 with TRBJ2-1, with 12 bases fitting TRBD2. V was pared by 4 bases and J by 3 bases, with 1 base of the junction left unmatched. The germline CDR1 and CDR2 sequences are LGHNA and YNFKEQ. The CDR3 spans 15 residues. Written as DNA, the CDR3 is TGTGCCAGCAGCCCTAGCGGGGGGGACTACAATGAGCAGTTCTTC. It encodes CASSPSGGDYNEQFF.

V is TRBV19 and J is TRBJ1-1; D uncertain. The CDR3 loop spans 13 amino acids. V lost 6 bases and J lost 0, with 8 bases in between. Germline lookup yields CDR1 LNHDA and CDR2 SQIVND (reference sequence). The CDR3 is CASRETLNTEAFF. The CDR3 region has the DNA TGTGCCAGTAGAGAGACATTGAACACTGAAGCTTTCTTT.

The rearrangement joins TRBV9 to TRBJ2-7; maybe TRBD2 (6 bases). CDR3 length: 16 residues. Germline CDR1 and CDR2: SGDLS and YYNGEE. V was cut by 0 bases and J by 5 bases, with 18 bases left in between. In DNA form, the CDR3 reads TGTGCCAGCAGCGTAGAAGTAGGTGGGGGGAGCAACGAGCAGTACTTC. This codes for CASSVEVGGGSNEQYF.

The V and J genes are TRBV15 and TRBJ1-2; D ambiguous. The CDR3 extends over 16 amino acids. Trimming pared 0 bases from V and 0 bases from J, leaving 11 bases between. The germline V gene has CDR1 LNHNV and CDR2 YYDKDF (reference sequence). CDR3 loop: CATSRDSSLANYGYTF. The CDR3 nucleotides read TGTGCCACCAGCAGAGATTCGTCCCTAGCTAACTATGGCTACACCTTC.

The chain carries TRBV5-6 and TRBJ2-7, with 10 bases matching TRBD1. The length of the CDR3 is 15 residues. Germline loops: CDR1 SGHDT, CDR2 YYEEEE. With 2 bases clipped from V and 2 bases from J, the junction kept 4 bases outside the gene matches. Here the CDR3 reads CASSFGTGVTYEQYF. In nucleotides, the CDR3 is TGTGCCAGCAGCTTCGGGACAGGGGTAACCTACGAGCAGTACTTC.

The sample holds a few counts of this clone. CDR3 in DNA: TGTGCCAGCAGCGTAGGAGGGACAGGAACATATGGCTACACCTTC. Translating gives CASSVGGTGTYGYTF. The rearrangement uses TRBV9 and TRBJ1-2; 8 bases match TRBD1. Germline V gene sequence: CDR1 SGDLS, CDR2 YYNGEE. J was trimmed by 5 bases and V by 0 bases; bases with no gene match: 6. The CDR3 runs 15 residues. Looking up the rest from reference TRBV9 and TRBJ1-2 gives the full variable domain: DSGVTQTPKHLITATGQRVTLRCSPRSGDLSVYWYQQSLDQGLQFLIQYYNGEERAKGNILERFSAQQFPDLHSELNLSSLELGDSALYFCASSVGGTGTYGYTFGSGTRLTVV.

The chain joins TRBV6-1 to TRBJ2-7, with TRBD2 identical over 9 bases. This CDR3 contains 14 residues. With 6 bases clipped from V and 8 bases from J, the junction kept 11 bases outside the gene matches. Germline V CDR1 and CDR2: MNHNS, SASEGT. The CDR3 is CASRDSGSLQKQYF. Here the CDR3 DNA reads TGTGCCAGCAGAGATAGCGGGAGCCTCCAAAAGCAGTACTTC.

This clone was picked up one time. The V gene is TRBV5-1, the J gene TRBJ2-2; maybe TRBD2 (5 bases). This CDR3 comprises 13 residues. Trimming took off 6 bases at V and 5 bases at J, with 11 bases between the two ends. Germline lookup yields CDR1 SGHRS and CDR2 YFSETQ. The chain's CDR3 is CASTLAGTGELFF. Here the CDR3 DNA reads TGCGCCAGCACCCTAGCAGGTACCGGGGAGCTGTTTTTT.

The rearrangement joins TRBV5-6 to TRBJ2-7, with 7 nucleotides matching TRBD1. The CDR3 sequence is 17 residues long. Germline CDR1 SGHDT, CDR2 YYEEEE. The V gene end was trimmed by 4 bases and the J gene end by 2 bases; junction bases not matched to a gene: 15. The CDR3 region is CASSPNPGQVLAYEQYF. DNA of the CDR3: TGTGCCAGCAGCCCAAATCCCGGACAGGTTCTCGCCTACGAGCAGTACTTC. The full variable domain, its missing parts supplied by reference TRBV5-6 and TRBJ2-7, is DAGVTQSPTHLIKTRGQQVTLRCSPKSGHDTVSWYQQALGQGPQFIFQYYEEEERQRGNFPDRFSGHQFPNYSSELNVNALLLGDSALYLCASSPNPGQVLAYEQYFGPGTRLTVT.